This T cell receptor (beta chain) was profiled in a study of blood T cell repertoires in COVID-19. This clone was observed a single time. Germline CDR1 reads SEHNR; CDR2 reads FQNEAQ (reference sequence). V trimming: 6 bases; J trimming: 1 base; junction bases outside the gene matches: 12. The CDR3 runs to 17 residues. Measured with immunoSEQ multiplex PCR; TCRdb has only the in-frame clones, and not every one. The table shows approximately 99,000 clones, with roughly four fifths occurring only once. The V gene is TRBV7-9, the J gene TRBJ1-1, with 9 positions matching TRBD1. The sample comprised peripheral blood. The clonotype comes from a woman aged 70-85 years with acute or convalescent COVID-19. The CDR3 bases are TGTGCCAGCAGACGGAAGGACGGGACAGGGCCGAACACTGAAGCTTTCTTT. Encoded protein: CASRRKDGTGPNTEAFF.